The next 21 T cell receptor beta chains were all read from a single sample in a study of blood T cell repertoires in COVID-19. Only in-frame clones appear in the TCRdb table, and some are missing; sequencing was by immunoSEQ multiplex PCR. Of around 100,000 clones detected, around 90% appear once; the ten largest clones hold around 2%. Sample: peripheral blood. These TCRs come from a middle-aged man with active COVID-19.

CDR3 DNA sequence: TGTGCCAGCAGCGTAGACCAGGGGGCCCCCCACGAGCAGTACTTC. This encodes CASSVDQGAPHEQYF. The rearrangement uses TRBV9 and TRBJ2-7; TRBD1 matches 8 bases. CDR3 size: 15 residues. J was trimmed by 5 bases and V by 0 bases; bases with no gene match: 7. Germline V gene sequence: CDR1 SGDLS, CDR2 YYNGEE.

This sequence joins TRBV5-1 and TRBJ2-5; 7 bases agree with TRBD1. The CDR3 has 15 amino acids. CDR1 and CDR2 from the germline V gene are SGHRS and YFSETQ. V dropped 4 bases and J dropped 2; count of bases not matched to a gene: 8. The CDR3 bases are TGCGCCAGCAGCCACGGGGACAGTTATCAAGAGACCCAGTACTTC. Translation gives CASSHGDSYQETQYF. The full variable domain, with the rest looked up from reference TRBV5-1 and TRBJ2-5, is KAGVTQTPRYLIKTRGQQVTLSCSPISGHRSVSWYQQTPGQGLQFLFEYFSETQRNKGNFPGRFSGRQFSNSRSEMNVSTLELGDSALYLCASSHGDSYQETQYFGPGTRLLVL.

The gene calls are TRBV5-4 and TRBJ2-1, with 9 bases matching TRBD2. Germline V gene lookup returns CDR1 SGHNT and CDR2 YYREEE (reference sequence). V lost 2 bases, J lost 12 bases, and 3 bases stayed unmatched. The CDR3 length is 12 residues. In nucleotides, the CDR3 is TGTGCCAGCAGCTTTCCGGGACTAGCGCAGTTCTTC. Its translation is CASSFPGLAQFF.

The chain joins TRBV28 to TRBJ1-5; TRBD1 is a possible D gene (5 bases). V was cut by 2 bases and J by 4 bases, with 12 bases left in between. Germline V CDR1 and CDR2: MDHEN, SYDVKM. This CDR3 comprises 15 residues. For the CDR3, the DNA is TGTGCCAGCAGTTTACAGGGCTCCCTTAATCAGCCCCAGCATTTT. It encodes CASSLQGSLNQPQHF.

This clone was counted only a few times. The chain uses TRBV1 and TRBJ1-5; the D segment call TRBD1 is taken from the table without a DNA check. TRBV1 is deemed a pseudogene. The CDR3 extends over 16 amino acids. The CDR3 coding sequence is TGCACCAGCAGCCAACCCCGGGACATTAGCAATCAGCCCCAGCATTTT. Amino acids: CTSSQPRDISNQPQHF.

V usage is TRBV3-1 (or the pseudogene TRBV3-2) and J usage is TRBJ2-1; 11 positions agree with TRBD1. With 4 bases clipped from V and 7 bases from J, the junction kept 6 bases outside the gene matches. This CDR3 region has 15 residues. Looked up from germline, CDR1 is LGHDT and CDR2 is YNNKEL (reference sequence). CDR3 nucleotides: TGTGCCAGCAGCCCCAGGGACAGGGGGTCAAATGAGCAGTTCTTC. It translates to CASSPRDRGSNEQFF.

The chain combines TRBV7-2 with TRBJ1-1; no clear D gene. Germline CDR1 reads SGHTA; CDR2 reads FQGNSA. The CDR3 covers 18 residues. The ends were cut back, 6 bases at V and 3 bases at J, with 26 bases in the middle. CDR3 sequence: CASRREMGINLMDTEAFF. Written as DNA, the CDR3 is TGTGCCAGCAGACGGGAAATGGGCATAAATCTGATGGACACTGAAGCTTTCTTT.

The V and J genes are TRBV19 and TRBJ1-5; D ambiguous. This CDR3 contains 18 residues. Germline CDR1 LNHDA, CDR2 SQIVND (reference sequence). Trimming left V 3 bases short and J 0 bases short, with 18 bases between. CDR3 coding DNA: TGTGCCAGTAGTATTGATATGTGGGCCAGTAATAGCAATCAGCCCCAGCATTTT. Protein: CASSIDMWASNSNQPQHF.

The gene calls are TRBV18 and TRBJ2-1; 14 nucleotides agree with TRBD2. Germline CDR1 and CDR2: KGHSH and LQKENI. V was pared by 3 bases and J by 15 bases, with 10 bases of the junction left unmatched. CDR3 size: 15 residues. The CDR3 DNA follows: TGTGCCAGCTCACCTCCCGGACTAGCGGGGGGCGTTCTGTTCTTC. Amino acids: CASSPPGLAGGVLFF.

V is TRBV6-4 and J is TRBJ1-4; 9 positions agree with TRBD1. CDR1 and CDR2 (germline): MRHNA, SNTAGT. The CDR3 contains 15 residues. With 5 bases clipped from V and 5 bases from J, the junction kept 6 bases outside the gene matches. The CDR3 sequence: CASSKTGTGNEKLFF. DNA for the CDR3: TGTGCCAGCAGTAAAACCGGGACAGGGAATGAAAAACTGTTTTTT.

There are a few counts of this clone. This chain joins TRBV4-3 and TRBJ1-1; D gene ambiguous. This CDR3 contains 13 residues. V lost 3 bases, J lost 6 bases, and 11 bases lay in between. Per the germline V gene, CDR1 is LGHNA and CDR2 is YSLEER. DNA of the CDR3: TGCGCCAGCAGCCACACTCTAACGGCTGAAGCTTTCTTT. Protein product: CASSHTLTAEAFF.

The chain employs TRBV3-1 (or the pseudogene TRBV3-2) and TRBJ1-5; 8 bases agree with TRBD1. CDR1 is LGHDT, CDR2 YNNKEL, per germline (reference sequence). The V segment lost 4 bases and the J segment 5 bases; nucleotides outside the gene matches: 7. This CDR3 has 15 residues. The CDR3 DNA follows: TGTGCCAGCAGCCCCCGAGGACAGGGACATCAGCCCCAGCATTTT. Its translation: CASSPRGQGHQPQHF.

This chain links TRBV28 with TRBJ2-7; 10 positions match TRBD1. The CDR3 runs to 13 residues. V trimming: 6 bases; J trimming: 7 bases; junction bases outside the gene matches: 6. From germline, CDR1 is MDHEN and CDR2 SYDVKM. CDR3 protein: CASRTGGLIEQYF. The CDR3 DNA follows: TGTGCCAGCAGGACAGGGGGCCTGATAGAGCAGTACTTC.

V gene TRBV4-1 combines with J gene TRBJ2-4, with D perhaps TRBD2 (6 bases). CDR1 is MGHRA, CDR2 YSYEKL, per germline. V lost 3 bases to trimming and J lost 9 bases, with 21 bases between them. The CDR3 totals 16 residues. The chain's CDR3 is CASSHPTRDLFGIQYF. The CDR3 DNA reads as TGCGCCAGCAGCCATCCCACCCGGGACTTGTTCGGCATTCAGTACTTC.

This clone was observed a few times. The chain recombines TRBV7-9 with TRBJ1-3; no clear D gene. V was trimmed by 5 bases and J by 4 bases, leaving 15 bases between them. The CDR3 length is 15 residues. Germline V gives CDR1 SEHNR, CDR2 FQNEAQ (reference sequence). CDR3: CASSPPYRVGNTIYF. CDR3 DNA: TGTGCCAGCAGCCCCCCGTATCGCGTCGGAAACACCATATATTTT.

The genes are TRBV4-2 and TRBJ2-3, with a possible D match to TRBD2 (6 bases). The V end was cut by 4 bases, the J end by 0 bases, with 14 bases between. This CDR3 contains 16 residues. Germline V lookup: CDR1 LGHNA, CDR2 YNFKEQ. CDR3 DNA sequence: TGTGCCAGCAGCCGAAACTCCGGGGGTAGCACAGATACGCAGTATTTT. Its translation is CASSRNSGGSTDTQYF.

This chain links TRBV18 with TRBJ2-1, with 12 bases lining up with TRBD2. V lost 3 bases and J lost 1; bases outside the gene matches: 4. There are 17 residues in the CDR3. CDR1 is KGHSH, CDR2 LQKENI, per germline. The CDR3 coding sequence is TGTGCCAGCTCACCCCAACTAGCGGGGGGTTCCTACAATGAGCAGTTCTTC. Translating it yields CASSPQLAGGSYNEQFF. The whole variable domain, remainder taken from reference TRBV18 and TRBJ2-1, is NAGVMQNPRHLVRRRGQEARLRCSPMKGHSHVYWYRQLPEEGLKFMVYLQKENIIDESGMPKERFSAEFPKEGPSILRIQQVVRGDSAAYFCASSPQLAGGSYNEQFFGPGTRLTVL.

The chain combines TRBV12-3 or TRBV12-4 with TRBJ1-2; D not resolved. V dropped 3 bases and J dropped 7 bases, with 12 bases sitting between them. The CDR3 loop spans 13 amino acids. The CDR3 DNA reads as TGTGCCAGCAGTTTGGCGGCCGCTCCTGGCTACACCTTC. Protein product: CASSLAAAPGYTF.

The chain uses TRBV5-1 and TRBJ2-5; no reliable D call. The V and J ends lost 4 bases and 1 base respectively, with 14 bases between them. This CDR3 is 15 amino acids long. Germline V gene sequence: CDR1 SGHRS, CDR2 YFSETQ. The CDR3 spells CASSPNPGPQETQYF. The CDR3 DNA sequence: TGCGCCAGCAGCCCAAACCCGGGTCCCCAAGAGACCCAGTACTTC.

The chain combines TRBV18 with TRBJ2-1; D possibly corresponds to TRBD2 (7 bases). Per the germline V gene, CDR1 is KGHSH and CDR2 is LQKENI. The CDR3 length is 16 residues. The ends were cut back, 0 bases at V and 10 bases at J, with 19 bases in the middle. In nucleotides, the CDR3 is TGTGCCAGCTCACCACCTGGGAGGGGGACCCCGAGGGAGCAGTTCTTC. Translation: CASSPPGRGTPREQFF. The full variable domain, in which reference TRBV18 and TRBJ2-1 provide the parts outside the CDR3, is NAGVMQNPRHLVRRRGQEARLRCSPMKGHSHVYWYRQLPEEGLKFMVYLQKENIIDESGMPKERFSAEFPKEGPSILRIQQVVRGDSAAYFCASSPPGRGTPREQFFGPGTRLTVL.

The V gene is TRBV2, the J gene TRBJ2-1; tentatively, D is TRBD2 (7 bases). The germline V gene has CDR1 SNHLY and CDR2 FYNNEI. This CDR3 is built from 13 residues. V was cut by 1 base and J by 8 bases, with 9 bases left in between. CDR3 in DNA: TGTGCCAGCAGTGAAGGGGGGGGCGATGAGCAGTTCTTC. Translated, it gives CASSEGGGDEQFF.